The following is a TCR beta chain sequence with its context. Its antigen is unknown. No much larger clonotype is one base removed from it; base qualities were not supplied. Preparation of the library involved the immunoSEQ multiplex PCR assay. As for how the authors treated the data: A clone was defined as neoantigen-specific if the clone expanded significantly to the relevant peptide but showed no significant expansion to any other peptide tested. TCRdb's version of the immuneACCESS table is confined to in-frame rearrangements and falls short of the full clone set. An unresolved V gene accounts for under half of the shortfall where checked; the remainder is of unknown origin. Clonal size and the V and J genes are those of that table, whereas D and trimming came from the DNA. This sample has around 15,000 clones in its table, and 84% of those were observed once. The ten largest clones add up to around 9.9% of the sample.

The data belong to a study of PD-1 blockade in mismatch repair-deficient tumors (dated by TCRdb to about 2017). About the investigation overall: Between September 2013 and September 2016, the trial enrolled around 86 consecutive patients with about a dozen mismatch repair-deficient cancer types, every one of whom had been previously treated and was progressing. Tumor-associated T cell clones in the peripheral blood of patients responding to PD-1 blockade were tracked using deep sequencing of TCR CDR3 regions. Broad study findings and their caveats: Clones residing in the tumor, which were often undetectable in blood before treatment, expanded quickly after pembrolizumab and then contracted, generally before radiologic responses. Three of seven peptides elicited clonal expansion, yielding 140 to 150 unique blood TCRs, roughly 7 also found in tumor; all positive peptides derived from frameshift mutations.

The sample's time point, from its label and the paper: roughly eleven-day in vitro stimulation with candidate neoantigen peptide 5. Mismatch repair deficiency in every enrolled patient was established by polymerase chain reaction or immunohistochemistry. TCR sequencing was carried out for three patients who responded to pembrolizumab therapy. Several ELISpot-reactive candidate neoantigen peptides were each used in an approximately eleven-day in vitro stimulation before TCR sequencing. A control culture with no peptide was handled in the same way and served as the baseline for calculating clone fold changes. The phase II trial prospectively evaluated PD-1 blockade with pembrolizumab in advanced mismatch repair-deficient cancers, independent of tissue of origin. The starting material was cells cultured in vitro, obtained from a patient treated with pembrolizumab. The receptor comes from an adult with mismatch repair-deficient cancer.

The CDR3 loop reads CASSDLVSETQYF. The DNA sequence reads TGTGCCAGTAGTGATCTAGTATCGGAGACCCAGTACTTC. The V and J segments used are TRBV19 and TRBJ2-5; the D gene cannot be named for sure. V and J lose 5 bases and 5 bases, and a span of 12 bases separates them. Including cysteine and phenylalanine, the CDR3 has 13 amino acids. The kept DNA is CDR3 alone, 39 bases in frame from the first base. CDR1 LNHDA and CDR2 SQIVND were looked up in the germline V gene (reference sequence).